These T cell receptor beta chains were read from a single sample in a study of blood T cell repertoires in COVID-19. Here immunoSEQ multiplex PCR was the method, and the copy in TCRdb shows in-frame clones only, minus some. The table records fewer than 150,000 clones, around 88% of them present only once. The sequenced sample consisted of peripheral blood. Receptor source: a woman aged 45-60 years who had recovered from COVID-19. Both conserved end residues are part of each CDR3. A D gene is named only where the DNA matches it firmly. Size is omitted from some rows. Given values are once, few, many or a class for expanded clones.

J gene: TRBJ2-7
V gene: TRBV15
D gene: NA
clone size: NA
CDR3 DNA: TGTGCCACCAGCAGAGGCCCGGGGGTCGACGAGCAGTACTTC
CDR3 protein: CATSRGPGVDEQYF

J gene: TRBJ1-1
V gene: TRBV12-3/TRBV12-4
D gene: TRBD1
clone size: once
CDR3 DNA: TGTGCCAGCAGGGGACAGCCGAACACTGAAGCTTTCTTT
CDR3 protein: CASRGQPNTEAFF

J gene: TRBJ1-1
V gene: TRBV6-2/TRBV6-3
D gene: NA
clone size: NA
CDR3 DNA: TGTGCCAGCAGTTCAGGGGCCGGGCGGATTTTGAACACTGAAGCTTTCTTT
CDR3 protein: CASSSGAGRILNTEAFF

J gene: TRBJ1-6
V gene: TRBV3-1/TRBV3-2
D gene: NA
clone size: NA
CDR3 DNA: TGTGCCAGCAGCCCGACAGTCATAGGTTCACCCCTCCACTTT
CDR3 protein: CASSPTVIGSPLHF

J gene: TRBJ2-1
V gene: TRBV3-1/TRBV3-2
D gene: NA
clone size: NA
CDR3 DNA: TGTGCCAGCAGTCTGTCAGGGGGGAACGAGCAGTTCTTC
CDR3 protein: CASSLSGGNEQFF

J gene: TRBJ2-7
V gene: TRBV4-1
D gene: TRBD1
clone size: NA
CDR3 DNA: TGCGCCAGCAGCCAAGATGGGGACAGGGCGTTTGAGCAGTACTTC
CDR3 protein: CASSQDGDRAFEQYF

J gene: TRBJ1-2
V gene: TRBV5-1
D gene: TRBD1
clone size: NA
CDR3 DNA: TGCGCCAGCAGCTCGGGACAGGGGTGGTTCGGCTACACCTTC
CDR3 protein: CASSSGQGWFGYTF

J gene: TRBJ1-1
V gene: TRBV2
D gene: TRBD1
clone size: NA
CDR3 DNA: TGTGCCAGCACCCTGGGACAGGGAACTGAAGCTTTCTTT
CDR3 protein: CASTLGQGTEAFF

J gene: TRBJ2-3
V gene: TRBV19
D gene: TRBD2
clone size: NA
CDR3 DNA: TGTGCCAGTAGTATAGATAGCGGGGGGTTCTTAGATACGCAGTATTTT
CDR3 protein: CASSIDSGGFLDTQYF

J gene: TRBJ2-7
V gene: TRBV7-9
D gene: NA
clone size: NA
CDR3 DNA: TGTGCCAGCAGCTTGATCCCCGGGGACTACGAGCAGTACTTC
CDR3 protein: CASSLIPGDYEQYF

J gene: TRBJ2-7
V gene: TRBV5-1
D gene: NA
clone size: few
CDR3 DNA: TGCGCCAGCAGCTTGCCCCCCTCGACTCGGGTCGGGGACGAGCAGTACTTC
CDR3 protein: CASSLPPSTRVGDEQYF

J gene: TRBJ1-1
V gene: TRBV9
D gene: NA
clone size: many
CDR3 DNA: TGTGCCAGCAGCCCTCACCTCTTAGGCGGCACTGAAGCTTTCTTT
CDR3 protein: CASSPHLLGGTEAFF

J gene: TRBJ2-1
V gene: TRBV4-3
D gene: NA
clone size: once
CDR3 DNA: TGCGCCAGCAGCCGCCGACTAGATTCTGAGCAGTTCTTC
CDR3 protein: CASSRRLDSEQFF